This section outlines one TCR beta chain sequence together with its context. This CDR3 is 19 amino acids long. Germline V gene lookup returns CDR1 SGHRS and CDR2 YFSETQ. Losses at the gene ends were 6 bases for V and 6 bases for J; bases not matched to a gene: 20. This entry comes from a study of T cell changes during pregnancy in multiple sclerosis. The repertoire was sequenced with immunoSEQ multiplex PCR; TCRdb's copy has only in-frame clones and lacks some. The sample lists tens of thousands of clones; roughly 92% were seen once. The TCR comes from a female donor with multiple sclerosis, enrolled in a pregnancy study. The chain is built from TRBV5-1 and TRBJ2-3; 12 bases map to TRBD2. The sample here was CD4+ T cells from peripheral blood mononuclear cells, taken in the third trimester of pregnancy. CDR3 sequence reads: CASTTPGLAGLGPGDTQYF. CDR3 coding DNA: TGCGCCAGCACCACGCCGGGACTAGCGGGCCTTGGACCGGGGGATACGCAGTATTTT.